This T cell receptor beta chain was sequenced during a study of technical replicates of blood from a handful of donors. Assay used: immunoSEQ multiplex PCR; TCRdb lists only in-frame clones, some missing. This sample carries tens of thousands of clones, around nine tenths of them seen once, and the ten largest clones take over 0.35%. V lost 0 bases to trimming and J lost 8 bases, with 19 bases between them. This CDR3 has 16 amino acids. Germline CDR1 MNHNS, CDR2 SASEGT. This chain connects TRBV6-1 to TRBJ1-1, with D tentatively TRBD1 (5 bases). The source is a human donor in good health. Sequencing used T cells isolated from PBMCs. The CDR3 DNA reads TGTGCCAGCAGTGAAGCTGTGATTTTCTCTCGGACAGAAGCTTTCTTT. It yields the protein CASSEAVIFSRTEAFF.